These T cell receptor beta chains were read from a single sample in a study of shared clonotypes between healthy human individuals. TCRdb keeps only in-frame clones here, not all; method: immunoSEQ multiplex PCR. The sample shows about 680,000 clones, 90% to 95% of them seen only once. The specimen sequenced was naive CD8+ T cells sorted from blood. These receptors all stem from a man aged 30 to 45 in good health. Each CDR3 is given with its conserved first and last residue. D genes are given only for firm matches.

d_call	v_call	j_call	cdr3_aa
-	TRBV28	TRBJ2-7	CASRKLREQYF
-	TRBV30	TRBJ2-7	CAWSVVAGSEQYF
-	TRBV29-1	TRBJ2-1	CSVDQNRDNEQFF
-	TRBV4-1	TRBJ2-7	CASGQDYSYEQYF
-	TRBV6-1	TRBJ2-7	CASSETDSYEQYF
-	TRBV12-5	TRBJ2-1	CASGLVRDEQFF
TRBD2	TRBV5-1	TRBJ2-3	CASSFNSGSTDTQYF
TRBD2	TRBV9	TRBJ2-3	CASSGSGRALDTQYF
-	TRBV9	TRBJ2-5	CASSVGGDRQGRWQETQYF
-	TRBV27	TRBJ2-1	CASRVTGINHNEQFF
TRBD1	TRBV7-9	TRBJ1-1	CASSPGQGGPNTEAFF
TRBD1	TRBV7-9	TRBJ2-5	CASSSPYDRAQETQYF
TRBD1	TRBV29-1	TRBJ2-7	CSVRAGTGIAYEQYF
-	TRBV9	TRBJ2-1	CASSVDLTGAYNEQFF
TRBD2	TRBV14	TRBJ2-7	CASSHTSGRDYEQYF
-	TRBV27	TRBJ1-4	CASSLSIPEKLFF
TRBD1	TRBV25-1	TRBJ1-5	CASSGRQGYNQPQHF
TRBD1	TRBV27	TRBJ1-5	CASSPGTGGNQPQHF
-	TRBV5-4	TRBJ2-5	CASSLGTETQYF
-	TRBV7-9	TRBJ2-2	CASWGREAGELFF
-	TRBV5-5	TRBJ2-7	CASSLRFSYEQYF
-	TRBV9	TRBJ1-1	CASSGSGELPKRGFF
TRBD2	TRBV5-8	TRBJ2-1	CARRREGIHNEQFF
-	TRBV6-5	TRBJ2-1	CASSYGRTITRDEQFF
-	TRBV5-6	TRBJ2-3	CASSLGGQIWTDTQYF
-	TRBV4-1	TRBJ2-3	CASSQVIYPSGYTQYF
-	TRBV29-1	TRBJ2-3	CSAEGGTTDTQYF
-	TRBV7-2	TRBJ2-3	CASSLVGGGADTQYF
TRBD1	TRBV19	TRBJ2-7	CASRTGAYEQYF
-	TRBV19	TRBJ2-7	CASSLPNGGEQYF
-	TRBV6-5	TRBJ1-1	CASSYFQGYTEAFF
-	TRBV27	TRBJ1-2	CASSLSPRGFGYTF
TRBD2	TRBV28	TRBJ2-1	CASSFSGTSGKSSYNEQFF
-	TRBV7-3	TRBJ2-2	CASSSHGNTGELFF
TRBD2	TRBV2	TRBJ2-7	CASMLPGGEGGYEQYF
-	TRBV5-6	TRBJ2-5	CASSLRGYQETQYF
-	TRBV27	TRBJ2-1	CASSLIGDEQFF
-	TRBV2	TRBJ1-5	CASSGAANQPQHF
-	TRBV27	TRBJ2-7	CASSLGGSYEQYF
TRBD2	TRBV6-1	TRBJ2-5	CASSEVPGLVVTQYF
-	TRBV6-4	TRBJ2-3	CASSDSRREPTGVTDTQYF
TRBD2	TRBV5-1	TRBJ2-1	CASSGSSGRPSYNEQFF
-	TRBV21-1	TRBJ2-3	CASSKDKNPSTDTQYF
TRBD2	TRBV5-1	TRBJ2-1	CASSARLAGSSYNEQFF
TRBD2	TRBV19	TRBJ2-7	CASSISWGIGLADTYEQYF
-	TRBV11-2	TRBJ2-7	CASSRGFWDEQYF
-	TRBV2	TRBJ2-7	CASGRGAYEQYF
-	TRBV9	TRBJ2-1	CASSERDNEQFF
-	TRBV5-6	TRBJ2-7	CASSLGLQGYEQYF
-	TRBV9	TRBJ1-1	CASSVPQGGNTEAFF
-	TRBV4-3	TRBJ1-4	CASSQVALENEKLFF
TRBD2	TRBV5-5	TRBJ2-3	CASSIIGGEGTDTQYF
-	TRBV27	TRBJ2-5	CASSLLYQETQYF
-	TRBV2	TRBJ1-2	CASSDRTPLYGYTF
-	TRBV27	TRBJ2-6	CATRAGGANVLTF
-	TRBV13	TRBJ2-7	CASSLAGPSEQYF
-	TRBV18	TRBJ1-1	CASSQENTEAFF
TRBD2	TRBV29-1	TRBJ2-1	CSVAGLTSGPSSYNEQFF
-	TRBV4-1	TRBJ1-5	CASSQFPQGNSNQPQHF
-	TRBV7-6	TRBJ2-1	CASSLLGEANLGNNEQFF